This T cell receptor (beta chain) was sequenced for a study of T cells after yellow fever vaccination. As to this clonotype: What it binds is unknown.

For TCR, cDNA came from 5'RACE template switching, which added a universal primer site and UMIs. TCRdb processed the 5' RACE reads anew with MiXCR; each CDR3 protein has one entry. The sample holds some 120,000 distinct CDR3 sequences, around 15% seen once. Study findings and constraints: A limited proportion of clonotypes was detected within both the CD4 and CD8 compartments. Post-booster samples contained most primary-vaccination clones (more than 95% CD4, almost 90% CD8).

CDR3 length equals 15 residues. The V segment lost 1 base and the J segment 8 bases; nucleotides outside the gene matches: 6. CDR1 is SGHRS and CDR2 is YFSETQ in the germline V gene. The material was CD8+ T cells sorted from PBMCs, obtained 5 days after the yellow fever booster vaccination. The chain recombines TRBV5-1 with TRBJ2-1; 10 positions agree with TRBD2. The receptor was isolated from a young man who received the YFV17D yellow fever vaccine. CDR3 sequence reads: CASSLLAGGRDEQFF. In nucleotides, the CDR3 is TGCGCCAGCAGCTTGTTAGCGGGGGGTAGGGATGAGCAGTTCTTC.